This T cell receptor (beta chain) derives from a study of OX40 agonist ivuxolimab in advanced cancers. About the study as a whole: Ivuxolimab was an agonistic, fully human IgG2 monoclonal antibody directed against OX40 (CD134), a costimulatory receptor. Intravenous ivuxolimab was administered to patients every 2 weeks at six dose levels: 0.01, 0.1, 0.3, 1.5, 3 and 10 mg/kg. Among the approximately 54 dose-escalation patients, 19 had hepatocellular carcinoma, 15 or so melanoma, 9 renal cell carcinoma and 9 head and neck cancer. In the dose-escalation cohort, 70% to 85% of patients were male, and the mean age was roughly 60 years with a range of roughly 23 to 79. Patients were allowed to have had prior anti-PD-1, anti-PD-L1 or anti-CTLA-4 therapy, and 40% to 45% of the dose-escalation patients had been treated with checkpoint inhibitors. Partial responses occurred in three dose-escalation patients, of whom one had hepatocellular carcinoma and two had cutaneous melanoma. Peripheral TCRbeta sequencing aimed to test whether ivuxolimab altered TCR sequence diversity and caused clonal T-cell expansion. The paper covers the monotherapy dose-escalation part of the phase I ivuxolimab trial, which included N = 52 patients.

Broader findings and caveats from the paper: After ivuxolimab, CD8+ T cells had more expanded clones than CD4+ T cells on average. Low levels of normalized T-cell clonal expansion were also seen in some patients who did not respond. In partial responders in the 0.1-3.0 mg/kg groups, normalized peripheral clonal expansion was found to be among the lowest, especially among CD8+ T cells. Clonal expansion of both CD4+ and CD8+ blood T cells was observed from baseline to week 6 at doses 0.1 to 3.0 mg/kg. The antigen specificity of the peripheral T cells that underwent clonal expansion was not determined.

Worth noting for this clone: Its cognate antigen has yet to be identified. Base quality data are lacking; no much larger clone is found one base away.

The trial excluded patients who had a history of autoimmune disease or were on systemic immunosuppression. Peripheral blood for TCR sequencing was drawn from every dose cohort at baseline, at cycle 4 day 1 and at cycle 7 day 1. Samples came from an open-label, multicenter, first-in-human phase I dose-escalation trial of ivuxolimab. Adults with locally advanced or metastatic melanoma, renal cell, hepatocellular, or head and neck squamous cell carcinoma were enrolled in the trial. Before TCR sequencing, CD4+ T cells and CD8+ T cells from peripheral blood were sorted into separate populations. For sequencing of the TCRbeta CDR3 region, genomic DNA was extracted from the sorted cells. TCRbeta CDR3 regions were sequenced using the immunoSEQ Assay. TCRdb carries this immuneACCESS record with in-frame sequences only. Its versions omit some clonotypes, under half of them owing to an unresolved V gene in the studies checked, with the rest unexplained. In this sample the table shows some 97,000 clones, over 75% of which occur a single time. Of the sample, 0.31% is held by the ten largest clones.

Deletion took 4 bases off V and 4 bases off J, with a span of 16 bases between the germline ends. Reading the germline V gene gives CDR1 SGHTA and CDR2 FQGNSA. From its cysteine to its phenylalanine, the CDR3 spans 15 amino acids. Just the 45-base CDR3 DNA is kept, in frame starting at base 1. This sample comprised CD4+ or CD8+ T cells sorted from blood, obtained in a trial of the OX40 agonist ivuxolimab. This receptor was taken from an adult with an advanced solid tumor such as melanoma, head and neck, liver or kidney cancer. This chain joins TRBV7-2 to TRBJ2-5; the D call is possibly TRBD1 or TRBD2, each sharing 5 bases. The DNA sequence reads TGTGCCAGCAGCTCGCAGAAGGGGACCAGAGAGACCCAGTACTTC. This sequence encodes CASSSQKGTRETQYF.